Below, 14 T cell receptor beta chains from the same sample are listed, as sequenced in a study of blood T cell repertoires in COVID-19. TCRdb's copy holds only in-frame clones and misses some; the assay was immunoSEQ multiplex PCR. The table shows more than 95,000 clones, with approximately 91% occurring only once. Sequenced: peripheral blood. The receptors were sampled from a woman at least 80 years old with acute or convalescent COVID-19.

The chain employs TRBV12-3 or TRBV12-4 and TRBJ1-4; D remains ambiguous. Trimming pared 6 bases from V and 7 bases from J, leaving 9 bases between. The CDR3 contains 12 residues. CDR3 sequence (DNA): TGTGCCAGCAGGCGGAGGGTTGAAAAACTGTTTTTT. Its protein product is CASRRRVEKLFF.

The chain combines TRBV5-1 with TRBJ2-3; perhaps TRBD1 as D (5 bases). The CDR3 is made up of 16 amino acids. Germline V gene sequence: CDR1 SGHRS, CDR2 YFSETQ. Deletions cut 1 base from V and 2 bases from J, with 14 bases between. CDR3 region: CASSLSQGVYTDTQYF. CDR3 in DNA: TGCGCCAGCAGCTTGAGTCAGGGTGTATACACAGATACGCAGTATTTT.

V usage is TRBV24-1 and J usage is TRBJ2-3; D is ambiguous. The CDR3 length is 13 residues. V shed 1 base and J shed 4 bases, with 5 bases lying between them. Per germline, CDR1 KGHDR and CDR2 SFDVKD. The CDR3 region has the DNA TGTGCCACCAGTGATTTCCCGTCAGATACGCAGTATTTT. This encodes CATSDFPSDTQYF.

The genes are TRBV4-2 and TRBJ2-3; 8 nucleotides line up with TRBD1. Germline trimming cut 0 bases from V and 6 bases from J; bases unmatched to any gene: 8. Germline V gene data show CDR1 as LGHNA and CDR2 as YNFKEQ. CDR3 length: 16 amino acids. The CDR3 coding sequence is TGTGCCAGCAGCCAAGATATCAGGGGGCCAGGGGATACGCAGTATTTT. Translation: CASSQDIRGPGDTQYF.

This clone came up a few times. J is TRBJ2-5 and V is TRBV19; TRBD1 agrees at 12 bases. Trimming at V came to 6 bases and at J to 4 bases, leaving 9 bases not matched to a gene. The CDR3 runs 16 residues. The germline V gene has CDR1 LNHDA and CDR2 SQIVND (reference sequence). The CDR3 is CASRNAGTGGGETQYF. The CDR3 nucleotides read TGTGCCAGTAGGAACGCCGGGACAGGGGGCGGAGAGACCCAGTACTTC. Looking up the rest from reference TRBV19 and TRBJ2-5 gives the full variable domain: DGGITQSPKYLFRKEGQNVTLSCEQNLNHDAMYWYRQDPGQGLRLIYYSQIVNDFQKGDIAEGYSVSREKKESFPLTVTSAQKNPTAFYLCASRNAGTGGGETQYFGPGTRLLVL.

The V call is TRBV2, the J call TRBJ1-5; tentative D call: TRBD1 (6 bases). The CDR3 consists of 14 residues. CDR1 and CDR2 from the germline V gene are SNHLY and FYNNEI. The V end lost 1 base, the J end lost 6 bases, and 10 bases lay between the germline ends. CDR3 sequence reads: CASSEGGGGQPQHF. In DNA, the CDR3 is TGTGCCAGCAGTGAAGGGGGAGGGGGTCAGCCCCAGCATTTT.

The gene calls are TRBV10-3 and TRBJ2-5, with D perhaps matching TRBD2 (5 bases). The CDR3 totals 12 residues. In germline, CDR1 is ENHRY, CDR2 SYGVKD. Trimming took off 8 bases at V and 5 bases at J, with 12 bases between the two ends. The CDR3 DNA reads TGTGCCATCCGTTCCGGGGAGGAGACCCAGTACTTC. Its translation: CAIRSGEETQYF.

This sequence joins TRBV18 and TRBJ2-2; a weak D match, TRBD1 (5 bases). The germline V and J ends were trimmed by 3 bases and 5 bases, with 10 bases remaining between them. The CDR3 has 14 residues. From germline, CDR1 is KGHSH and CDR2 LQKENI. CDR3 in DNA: TGTGCCAGCTCACCGTTGAAGGGGACCGGGGAGCTGTTTTTT. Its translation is CASSPLKGTGELFF.

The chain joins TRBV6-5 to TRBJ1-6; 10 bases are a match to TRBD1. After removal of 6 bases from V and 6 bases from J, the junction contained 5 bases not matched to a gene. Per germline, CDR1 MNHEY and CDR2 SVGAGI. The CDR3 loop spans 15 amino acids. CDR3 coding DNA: TGTGCCAGCAGAGGACAGGGGGGAGGTAATTCACCCCTCCACTTT. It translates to CASRGQGGGNSPLHF.

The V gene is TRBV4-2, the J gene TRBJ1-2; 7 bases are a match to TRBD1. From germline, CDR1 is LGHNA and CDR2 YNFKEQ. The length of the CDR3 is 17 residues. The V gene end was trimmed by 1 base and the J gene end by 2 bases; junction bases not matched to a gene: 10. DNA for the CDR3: TGTGCCAGCAGCCAAGTCAGCGCTCGACAGGGAAACTATGGCTACACCTTC. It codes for CASSQVSARQGNYGYTF.

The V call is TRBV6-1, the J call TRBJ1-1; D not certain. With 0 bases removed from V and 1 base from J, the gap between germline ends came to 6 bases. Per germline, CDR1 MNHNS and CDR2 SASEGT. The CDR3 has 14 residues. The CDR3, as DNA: TGTGCCAGCAGTGAAGCTCCAGGGAACACTGAAGCTTTCTTT. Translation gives CASSEAPGNTEAFF.

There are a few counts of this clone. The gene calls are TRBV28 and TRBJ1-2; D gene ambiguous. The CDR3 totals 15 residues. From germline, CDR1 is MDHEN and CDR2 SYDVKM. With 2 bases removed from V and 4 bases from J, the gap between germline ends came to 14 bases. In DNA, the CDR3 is TGTGCCAGCAGTTTAAGCGGAGGGTCTCGCTATGGCTACACCTTC. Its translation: CASSLSGGSRYGYTF.

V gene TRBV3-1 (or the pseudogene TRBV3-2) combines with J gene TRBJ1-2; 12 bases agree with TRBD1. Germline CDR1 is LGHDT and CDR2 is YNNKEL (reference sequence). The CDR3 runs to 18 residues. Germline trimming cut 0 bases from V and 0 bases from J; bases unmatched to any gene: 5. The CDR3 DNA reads TGTGCCAGCAGCCAAGACAGGGACAGGGGGCGGCCTAACTATGGCTACACCTTC. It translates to CASSQDRDRGRPNYGYTF.

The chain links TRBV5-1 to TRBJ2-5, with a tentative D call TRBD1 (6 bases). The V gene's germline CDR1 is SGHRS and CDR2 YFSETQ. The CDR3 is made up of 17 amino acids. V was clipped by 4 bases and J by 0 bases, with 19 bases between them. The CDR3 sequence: CASSGGQQLMYQETQYF. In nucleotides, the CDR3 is TGCGCCAGCAGCGGAGGACAGCAGCTTATGTACCAAGAGACCCAGTACTTC.